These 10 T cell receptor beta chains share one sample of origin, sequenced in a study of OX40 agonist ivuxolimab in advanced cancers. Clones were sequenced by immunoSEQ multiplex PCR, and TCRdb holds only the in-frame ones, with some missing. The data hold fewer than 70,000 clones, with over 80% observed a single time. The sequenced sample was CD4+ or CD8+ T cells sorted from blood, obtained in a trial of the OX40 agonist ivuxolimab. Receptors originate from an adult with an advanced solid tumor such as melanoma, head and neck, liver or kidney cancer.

The CDR3 region is CASSQDSQGWTEAFF. CDR3 coding DNA: TGCGCCAGCAGCCAAGATTCCCAGGGTTGGACTGAAGCTTTCTTT. The chain links TRBV4-3 to TRBJ1-1, with D possibly TRBD1 on 5 matching bases. The CDR3 consists of 15 residues. Trimming stripped 0 bases from V and 5 bases from J, with 13 bases between. Germline CDR1 and CDR2: LGHNA and YSLEER.

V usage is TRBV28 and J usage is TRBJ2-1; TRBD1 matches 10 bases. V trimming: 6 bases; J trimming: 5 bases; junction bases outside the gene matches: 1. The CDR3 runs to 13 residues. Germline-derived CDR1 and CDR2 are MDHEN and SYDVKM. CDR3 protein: CASRGTGDNEQFF. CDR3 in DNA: TGTGCCAGCAGAGGGACAGGGGACAATGAGCAGTTCTTC.

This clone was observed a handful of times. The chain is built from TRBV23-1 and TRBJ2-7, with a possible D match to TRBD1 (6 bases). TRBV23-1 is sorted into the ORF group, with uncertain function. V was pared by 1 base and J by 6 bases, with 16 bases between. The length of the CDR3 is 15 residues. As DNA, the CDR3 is TGCGCCAGCAGTCAATTGGGGGCACCGTGTCCCGAGCAGTACTTC. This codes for CASSQLGAPCPEQYF.

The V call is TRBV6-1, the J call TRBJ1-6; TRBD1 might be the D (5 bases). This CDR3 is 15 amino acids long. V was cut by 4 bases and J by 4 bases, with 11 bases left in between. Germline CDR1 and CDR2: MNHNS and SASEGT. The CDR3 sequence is CASSGDGPYNSPLHF. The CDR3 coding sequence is TGTGCCAGCAGTGGGGACGGACCTTATAATTCACCCCTCCACTTT.

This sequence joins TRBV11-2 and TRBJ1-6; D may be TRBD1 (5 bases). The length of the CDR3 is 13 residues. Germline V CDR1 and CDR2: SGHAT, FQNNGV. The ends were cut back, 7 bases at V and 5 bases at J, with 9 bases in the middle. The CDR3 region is CASTVGDNSPLHF. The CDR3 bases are TGTGCCAGCACCGTGGGGGATAATTCACCCCTCCACTTT.

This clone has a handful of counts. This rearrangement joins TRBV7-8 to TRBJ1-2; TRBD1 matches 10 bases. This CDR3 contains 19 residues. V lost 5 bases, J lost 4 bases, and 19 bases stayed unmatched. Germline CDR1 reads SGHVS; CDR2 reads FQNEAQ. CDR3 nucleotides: TGTGCCAGCAGCCTTCTGCGGATTGTAACCGGGACAGGGGTCTATGGCTACACCTTC. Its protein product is CASSLLRIVTGTGVYGYTF.

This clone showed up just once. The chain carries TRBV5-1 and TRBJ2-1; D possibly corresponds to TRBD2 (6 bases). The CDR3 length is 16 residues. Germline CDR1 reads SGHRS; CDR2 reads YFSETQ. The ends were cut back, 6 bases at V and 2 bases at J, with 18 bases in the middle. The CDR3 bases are TGCGCCAGCACCCTCATGGAGGGCGCTGCCTACAATGAGCAGTTCTTC. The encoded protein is CASTLMEGAAYNEQFF.

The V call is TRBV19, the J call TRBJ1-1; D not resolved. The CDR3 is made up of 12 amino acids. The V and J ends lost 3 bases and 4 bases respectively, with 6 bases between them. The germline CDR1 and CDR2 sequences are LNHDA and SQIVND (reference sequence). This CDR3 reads CASSIGSTEAFF. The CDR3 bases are TGTGCCAGTAGTATCGGGTCCACTGAAGCTTTCTTT.

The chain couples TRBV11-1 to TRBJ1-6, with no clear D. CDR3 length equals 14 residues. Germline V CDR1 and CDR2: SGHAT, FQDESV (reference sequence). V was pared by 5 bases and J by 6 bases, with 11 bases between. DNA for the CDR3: TGTGCCAGCAGCCTGGACGGTTTTAATTCACCCCTCCACTTT. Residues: CASSLDGFNSPLHF.

CDR3 DNA sequence: TGTGCCTGGAGCCGGGGACAGCGCTACGAGCAGTACTTC. The encoded protein is CAWSRGQRYEQYF. The chain has TRBV30 and TRBJ2-7; 7 nucleotides line up with TRBD1. J was trimmed by 3 bases and V by 3 bases; bases with no gene match: 5. Germline lookup yields CDR1 GTSNPN and CDR2 SVGIG (reference sequence). The CDR3 contains 13 residues.